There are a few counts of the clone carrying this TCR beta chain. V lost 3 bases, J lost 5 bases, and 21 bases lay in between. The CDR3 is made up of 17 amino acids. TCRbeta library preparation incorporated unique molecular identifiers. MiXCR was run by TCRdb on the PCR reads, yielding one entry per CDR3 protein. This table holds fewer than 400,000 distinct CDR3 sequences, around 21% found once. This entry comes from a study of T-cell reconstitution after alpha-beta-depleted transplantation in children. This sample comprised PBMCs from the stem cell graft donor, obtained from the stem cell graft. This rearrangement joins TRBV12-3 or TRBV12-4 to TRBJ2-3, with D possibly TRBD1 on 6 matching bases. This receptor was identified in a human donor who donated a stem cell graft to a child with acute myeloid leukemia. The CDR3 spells CASSFFQGSSRGDTQYF. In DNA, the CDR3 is TGTGCCAGCAGTTTCTTTCAGGGTTCCTCCAGGGGAGATACGCAGTATTTT.